These 32 T cell receptor beta chains came from one sample sequenced in a study of shared clonotypes between healthy human individuals. Some clones are missing from TCRdb's copy, which holds only in-frame ones; the method was immunoSEQ multiplex PCR. This sample has some 2.1 million clones, with 85% to 95% found just once. Sequencing was carried out using naive CD4+ T cells sorted from blood. The subset denotes: CD45RA+ positively selected. The source of these receptors is a man between 18 and 35 years old in good health.

This chain joins TRBV5-4 and TRBJ2-7; D unclear. The germline gives CDR1 SGHNT, CDR2 YYREEE (reference sequence). Between the trimmed V and J ends, which lost 3 bases and 7 bases, there was a span of 17 bases. The CDR3 consists of 14 residues. CDR3 nucleotide sequence: TGTGCCAGCAGCTCCGCAATAGGGCGTAGAGAGCAGTACTTC. Translating gives CASSSAIGRREQYF.

V gene TRBV5-4 combines with J gene TRBJ1-4, with 10 bases that match TRBD1. J gave up 6 bases and V 4 bases, and 6 bases lay outside the gene matches. CDR1 and CDR2 from the germline V gene are SGHNT and YYREEE (reference sequence). The CDR3 has 15 amino acids. CDR3: CASSGIGTGDEKLFF. As DNA, the CDR3 is TGTGCCAGCAGCGGAATCGGGACAGGGGATGAAAAACTGTTTTTT.

This sequence joins TRBV5-1 and TRBJ1-4; 12 bases match TRBD1. V dropped 5 bases and J dropped 7; count of bases not matched to a gene: 9. This CDR3 is built from 16 residues. Germline values: CDR1 SGHRS, CDR2 YFSETQ. CDR3 region: CASRPGTGGGSEKLFF. CDR3 nucleotide sequence: TGCGCCAGCAGGCCCGGGACAGGGGGCGGTAGTGAAAAACTGTTTTTT.

The gene calls are TRBV11-2 and TRBJ2-6, with D hard to call. The V end lost 7 bases, the J end lost 2 bases, and 6 bases lay between the germline ends. The CDR3 runs 13 residues. Germline CDR1 reads SGHAT; CDR2 reads FQNNGV. CDR3 protein: CASNPAGANVLTF. Written as DNA, the CDR3 is TGTGCCAGCAACCCCGCTGGGGCCAACGTCCTGACTTTC.

The CDR3 DNA is TGTGCCAGCAGGATCCCAGGGGGCCTGCAGTTCTTC. Its protein is CASRIPGGLQFF. This rearrangement joins TRBV2 to TRBJ2-1; 8 nucleotides agree with TRBD1. The CDR3 is made up of 12 amino acids. CDR1 and CDR2 (germline): SNHLY, FYNNEI. V was clipped by 6 bases and J by 12 bases; unmatched bases: 7.

The chain couples TRBV11-2 to TRBJ2-5, with D perhaps matching TRBD1 or TRBD2 (5 bases each). V was pared by 5 bases and J by 1 base, with 14 bases between. This CDR3 is 15 amino acids long. The V gene's germline CDR1 is SGHAT and CDR2 FQNNGV. CDR3 DNA: TGTGCCAGCAGCACAGCGCAGGGACCCCAAGAGACCCAGTACTTC. Translating it yields CASSTAQGPQETQYF.

The gene calls are TRBV4-3 and TRBJ2-1; D is uncertain. V shed 0 bases and J shed 4 bases, with 13 bases lying between them. The CDR3 is made up of 16 amino acids. CDR1 and CDR2 (germline): LGHNA, YSLEER. Here the CDR3 reads CASSQEWAASYNEQFF. CDR3 bases: TGCGCCAGCAGCCAAGAATGGGCAGCATCTTACAATGAGCAGTTCTTC.

The CDR3 DNA is TGTGCTAGTGGTTTGCCCCCCTGGGAGGAAGCTTTCTTT. Translated, it gives CASGLPPWEEAFF. The chain uses TRBV12-5 and TRBJ1-1; unclear D gene. This CDR3 has 13 residues. Trimming shortened V by 2 bases and J by 8 bases, and 12 bases separated the two germline ends. Germline CDR1 is LGHNT and CDR2 is FRNRAP.

CDR3 protein: CAWSSYNRGLSNQPQHF. CDR3 sequence (DNA): TGTGCCTGGAGTTCTTACAACAGGGGGCTGAGCAATCAGCCCCAGCATTTT. The rearrangement links TRBV30 to TRBJ1-5; 9 nucleotides agree with TRBD1. Germline loops: CDR1 GTSNPN, CDR2 SVGIG (reference sequence). There are 17 residues in the CDR3. V trimming: 2 bases; J trimming: 1 base; junction bases outside the gene matches: 9.

The chain employs TRBV4-1 and TRBJ2-7, with 9 bases that match TRBD1. With V trimmed by 1 base and J by 0 bases, 7 bases remained unmatched. The CDR3 contains 17 residues. Germline V CDR1 and CDR2: MGHRA, YSYEKL. DNA for the CDR3: TGCGCCAGCAGCCAAGCCACGACAGGGGGGAGCTCCTACGAGCAGTACTTC. It is translated as CASSQATTGGSSYEQYF.

This clone was seen only once. V usage is TRBV7-9 and J usage is TRBJ2-1; perhaps TRBD2 as D (7 bases). Germline V CDR1 and CDR2: SEHNR, FQNEAQ (reference sequence). V dropped 5 bases and J dropped 9 bases, with 17 bases sitting between them. The CDR3 loop spans 14 amino acids. CDR3 nucleotides: TGTGCCAGCAGCCGCGGTGGGGGGGCGGTTGAGCAGTTCTTC. The encoded protein is CASSRGGGAVEQFF.

The rearrangement joins TRBV15 to TRBJ2-3, with D perhaps being TRBD1 or TRBD2 (6 bases each). V lost 0 bases and J lost 6, with 10 bases in between. This CDR3 contains 14 residues. Germline values: CDR1 LNHNV, CDR2 YYDKDF (reference sequence). The CDR3 coding sequence is TGTGCCACCAGCAGAGATCTGGGGGGCGATACGCAGTATTTT. Amino acid sequence: CATSRDLGGDTQYF. Filled out from reference TRBV15 and TRBJ2-3, the complete variable domain reads DAMVIQNPRYQVTQFGKPVTLSCSQTLNHNVMYWYQQKSSQAPKLLFHYYDKDFNNEADTPDNFQSRRPNTSFCFLDIRSPGLGDTAMYLCATSRDLGGDTQYFGPGTRLTVL.

This clone has only one observation. V gene TRBV5-6 combines with J gene TRBJ1-4; D uncertain. The CDR3 is 14 residues long. V was cut by 4 bases and J by 4 bases, with 11 bases left in between. The germline gives CDR1 SGHDT, CDR2 YYEEEE. The CDR3 DNA reads TGTGCCAGCAGCCGGACGTTAGGTAATGAAAAACTGTTTTTT. It translates to CASSRTLGNEKLFF.

V usage is TRBV15 and J usage is TRBJ1-5, with 7 nucleotides matching TRBD1. CDR1 is LNHNV, CDR2 YYDKDF, per germline (reference sequence). V shed 5 bases, J shed 7 bases, and the junction held 8 bases outside the gene matches. This CDR3 contains 14 residues. This chain's CDR3 is CATSPTRGGQPQHF. The CDR3 DNA is TGTGCCACCAGCCCAACCAGGGGGGGACAGCCCCAGCATTTT.

Turning to this clone: Other DNA sequences of this sample code for an identical CDR3. The CDR3 protein is CAISEKGYEQYF. The CDR3 DNA sequence: TGTGCCATCAGTGAAAAGGGATACGAGCAGTACTTC. The chain is built from TRBV10-3 and TRBJ2-7, with D unresolved. The V gene's germline CDR1 is ENHRY and CDR2 SYGVKD. V was shortened by 3 bases and J by 4 bases, with 7 bases between the two germline ends. CDR3 length equals 12 residues.

This sequence joins TRBV30 and TRBJ2-3; 15 positions agree with TRBD2. J was trimmed by 7 bases and V by 1 base; bases with no gene match: 9. CDR1 GTSNPN and CDR2 SVGIG come from the germline V gene (reference sequence). The CDR3 runs to 17 residues. The CDR3 protein is CAWSAWRTSGGAHTQYF. The DNA for the CDR3 is TGTGCCTGGAGTGCCTGGAGGACTAGCGGGGGGGCCCATACGCAGTATTTT. Based on the CDR3 plus reference TRBV30 and TRBJ2-3, the full variable domain is SQTIHQWPATLVQPVGSPLSLECTVEGTSNPNLYWYRQAAGRGLQLLFYSVGIGQISSEVPQNLSASRPQDRQFILSSKKLLLSDSGFYLCAWSAWRTSGGAHTQYFGPGTRLTVL.

This rearrangement joins TRBV6-1 to TRBJ1-3; D call uncertain. Trimming pared 3 bases from V and 1 base from J, leaving 7 bases between. Germline CDR1 reads MNHNS; CDR2 reads SASEGT. This CDR3 is built from 14 residues. This chain's CDR3 is CASSDVGSGNTIYF. The CDR3, as DNA: TGTGCCAGCAGTGACGTCGGGTCTGGAAACACCATATATTTT.

This chain links TRBV5-4 with TRBJ2-1, with 14 bases fitting TRBD2. The V gene end was trimmed by 7 bases and the J gene end by 7 bases; junction bases not matched to a gene: 10. CDR3 length: 16 amino acids. Germline CDR1 reads SGHNT; CDR2 reads YYREEE (reference sequence). The CDR3 here is CASGVGLAGGRNEQFF. Written as DNA, the CDR3 is TGTGCCAGCGGGGTAGGACTAGCGGGGGGCAGGAATGAGCAGTTCTTC.

This chain joins TRBV6-1 and TRBJ1-2; 7 bases line up with TRBD1. The length of the CDR3 is 16 residues. The junction had 9 bases not matched to a gene; V was cut back by 3 bases and J by 2 bases. Germline V gene sequence: CDR1 MNHNS, CDR2 SASEGT. The CDR3 reads CASSDPWTGLNYGYTF. The CDR3 DNA reads TGTGCCAGCAGTGATCCCTGGACAGGCCTAAACTATGGCTACACCTTC.

The chain joins TRBV5-1 to TRBJ1-4; D remains unclear. CDR3 length: 14 amino acids. Trimming took off 5 bases at V and 4 bases at J, with 12 bases between the two ends. Germline CDR1 SGHRS, CDR2 YFSETQ. The CDR3 sequence: CASRRSGINEKLFF. DNA for the CDR3: TGCGCCAGCAGGCGATCCGGAATTAATGAAAAACTGTTTTTT.

This chain joins TRBV27 and TRBJ2-3; weak D call: TRBD1 (6 bases). V lost 6 bases, J lost 3 bases, and 13 bases lay in between. CDR1 is MNHEY and CDR2 is SMNVEV in the germline V gene (reference sequence). This CDR3 spans 14 amino acids. CDR3 DNA: TGTGCCAGCAGCAACAGGGCGTTGACAGATACGCAGTATTTT. It codes for CASSNRALTDTQYF.

The chain recombines TRBV7-9 with TRBJ1-2; 7 bases fit TRBD1. This CDR3 is 15 amino acids long. The V gene's germline CDR1 is SEHNR and CDR2 FQNEAQ (reference sequence). V trimming: 7 bases; J trimming: 6 bases; junction bases outside the gene matches: 14. CDR3 sequence reads: CASTKTGVSVHGYTF. In nucleotides, the CDR3 is TGTGCCAGCACCAAAACAGGGGTCAGCGTGCATGGCTACACCTTC.

This clone was seen a handful of times. The chain carries TRBV19 and TRBJ2-4, with a possible D match to TRBD1 (7 bases). The V and J ends lost 4 bases and 7 bases respectively, with 14 bases between them. The CDR3 consists of 14 residues. From germline, CDR1 is LNHDA and CDR2 SQIVND (reference sequence). CDR3 bases: TGTGCCAGTAGTAGCGGGACAGCTGGGAACATTCAGTACTTC. It codes for CASSSGTAGNIQYF.

Worth noting for this clone: The identical CDR3 is also encoded by other nucleotide sequences in the sample. This chain joins TRBV10-3 and TRBJ1-2, with 7 bases fitting TRBD1. CDR1 is ENHRY and CDR2 is SYGVKD in the germline V gene. The ends lost 5 bases at V and 8 bases at J; junction bases unmatched: 5. The CDR3 totals 12 residues. Here the CDR3 reads CAISSGGNGYTF. The CDR3 nucleotides are TGTGCCATCAGTTCAGGGGGGAACGGCTACACCTTC.

The genes are TRBV6-1 and TRBJ1-2; maybe TRBD1 (5 bases). The ends were cut back, 2 bases at V and 4 bases at J, with 14 bases in the middle. The CDR3 has 15 amino acids. The V gene's germline CDR1 is MNHNS and CDR2 SASEGT. In DNA, the CDR3 is TGTGCCAGCAGTGAACTATTAACAGGACCCTATGGCTACACCTTC. Protein: CASSELLTGPYGYTF.

This chain joins TRBV10-2 and TRBJ1-1; D is possibly TRBD1 (5 bases). The V end lost 5 bases, the J end lost 0 bases, and 10 bases lay between the germline ends. CDR1 is WSHSY, CDR2 SAAADI, per germline. The CDR3 loop spans 14 amino acids. The DNA of the CDR3 is TGCGCCAGCAGTCCCGGACAACTGAACACTGAAGCTTTCTTT. Protein product: CASSPGQLNTEAFF.

The chain has TRBV27 and TRBJ2-3, with 10 positions matching TRBD2. From germline, CDR1 is MNHEY and CDR2 SMNVEV (reference sequence). The CDR3 spans 16 residues. After removal of 3 bases from V and 1 base from J, the junction contained 4 bases not matched to a gene. CDR3 nucleotides: TGTGCCAGCAGTTTCATCGGGACTAGCGGCACAGATACGCAGTATTTT. Translating it yields CASSFIGTSGTDTQYF.

This clone was detected once. The chain employs TRBV27 and TRBJ2-3; TRBD2 matches at 15 bases. V gave up 6 bases and J gave up 7 bases; unmatched junction bases: 8. CDR1 is MNHEY and CDR2 is SMNVEV in the germline V gene (reference sequence). CDR3 size: 16 residues. CDR3 amino acids: CASSLTGTSGGYTQYF. CDR3 in DNA: TGTGCCAGCAGCCTCACCGGGACTAGCGGGGGGTATACGCAGTATTTT.

This clone was picked up a small number of times. The genes are TRBV21-1 and TRBJ1-1. TRBV21-1 is described as a pseudogene. CDR3 length: 14 residues. The CDR3 is CASSTVRFITEAFF. The CDR3, as DNA: TGTGCCAGCAGCACAGTCCGGTTTATCACTGAAGCTTTCTTT.

This rearrangement joins TRBV18 to TRBJ2-1; D remains unclear. The CDR3 totals 16 residues. Germline CDR1 and CDR2: KGHSH and LQKENI. With 0 bases removed from V and 0 bases from J, the gap between germline ends came to 9 bases. DNA of the CDR3: TGTGCCAGCTCACCACCCACACTGAGCTCCTACAATGAGCAGTTCTTC. Protein product: CASSPPTLSSYNEQFF.

The chain joins TRBV30 to TRBJ2-3; D is perhaps TRBD2 (7 bases). The CDR3 totals 18 residues. Germline values: CDR1 GTSNPN, CDR2 SVGIG (reference sequence). The germline V and J ends were trimmed by 0 bases and 2 bases, with 21 bases remaining between them. The CDR3 DNA sequence: TGTGCCTGGAGTGTTTTACGGACTAGGGGGGCTTCCACAGATACGCAGTATTTT. Encoded protein: CAWSVLRTRGASTDTQYF.

The chain links TRBV5-1 to TRBJ2-7, with D possibly TRBD2 on 5 matching bases. Trimming took off 0 bases at V and 3 bases at J, with 10 bases between the two ends. The CDR3 is 14 amino acids. Germline-derived CDR1 and CDR2 are SGHRS and YFSETQ. The CDR3 DNA follows: TGCGCCAGCAGCTTGGTTCCCACTAGCTACGAGCAGTACTTC. It yields the protein CASSLVPTSYEQYF.